Listed here are 27 T cell receptor beta chains from one sample, sequenced in a study of beta chain features in type 1 diabetes (dated by TCRdb to between 2018 and 2020). Libraries were constructed by the immunoSEQ multiplex PCR assay. The entire amount of isolated RNA was reverse transcribed using the High Capacity cDNA Reverse Transcription Kit, so the sequenced TCRB transcripts were expressed ones. The source is immuneACCESS, and TCRdb retained only in-frame sequences with V and J called. Part of the clones is not carried over; for the studies checked, unresolved V genes explain less than half of this, and the remainder is unexplained. Across this sample there are around 500,000 clones, with about 30% seen only once. The ten most abundant clones make up roughly 0.06% of the sample. The sequenced sample consisted of naive CD4+ T cells from blood. The sample's cell subset or site, from its label and the paper: true naive CD4+ T cells. These receptors all stem from a man between 18 and 29 years old in good health.

In this sample, this clone turned up a few times. V is TRBV5-1 and J is TRBJ2-7; D is possibly TRBD1 or TRBD2 (5 bases each). CDR1 and CDR2 (germline): SGHRS, YFSETQ. The CDR3 is made up of 12 amino acids. Trimming left V 4 bases short and J 4 bases short, with 9 bases between. DNA of the CDR3: TGCGCCAGCAGCGAGGGACCATACGAGCAGTACTTC. It encodes CASSEGPYEQYF.

This clone was recorded a few times. This chain joins TRBV7-6 and TRBJ2-1, with 12 nucleotides matching TRBD2. The V gene's germline CDR1 is SGHVS and CDR2 FNYEAQ. After removal of 6 bases from V and 5 bases from J, the junction contained 8 bases not matched to a gene. CDR3 size: 16 residues. For the CDR3, the DNA is TGTGCCAGCAGTTCTAGCGGGAGGGCCCTAAACAATGAGCAGTTCTTC. This sequence encodes CASSSSGRALNNEQFF.

This clone was recorded a few times. The chain couples TRBV18 to TRBJ2-7; D not resolved. Germline CDR1 and CDR2: KGHSH and LQKENI. The length of the CDR3 is 12 residues. V gave up 1 base and J gave up 7 bases, with 8 bases separating them. The CDR3 sequence is CASSPLPLEQYF. CDR3 in DNA: TGTGCCAGCTCACCACTCCCTCTGGAGCAGTACTTC.

The rearrangement links TRBV7-9 to TRBJ2-1; D is uncertain. Germline V gene sequence: CDR1 SEHNR, CDR2 FQNEAQ (reference sequence). The length of the CDR3 is 12 residues. V was pared by 1 base and J by 10 bases, with 8 bases between. This CDR3 is CASSLGEGEQFF. The CDR3 DNA follows: TGTGCCAGCAGCTTAGGGGAAGGGGAGCAGTTCTTC.

This sequence joins TRBV9 and TRBJ2-7; 10 bases line up with TRBD2. V was clipped by 4 bases and J by 2 bases; unmatched bases: 0. Per germline, CDR1 SGDLS and CDR2 YYNGEE. The length of the CDR3 is 13 residues. The CDR3 DNA reads as TGTGCCAGCAGCCTAGCGGGAGCCTACGAGCAGTACTTC. Translated, it gives CASSLAGAYEQYF.

The sample holds a few counts of this clone. This chain links TRBV5-1 with TRBJ2-1, with 8 bases matching TRBD2. CDR1 and CDR2 from the germline V gene are SGHRS and YFSETQ. The junction had 5 bases not matched to a gene; V was cut back by 3 bases and J by 6 bases. CDR3 length: 14 residues. The CDR3 spells CASSWGLDGNEQFF. CDR3 in DNA: TGCGCCAGCAGCTGGGGACTAGACGGCAATGAGCAGTTCTTC.

V usage is TRBV15 and J usage is TRBJ2-5, with 9 bases fitting TRBD1. The CDR3 is 16 residues long. Losses at the gene ends were 2 bases for V and 2 bases for J; bases not matched to a gene: 6. Germline-derived CDR1 and CDR2 are LNHNV and YYDKDF (reference sequence). The CDR3 coding sequence is TGTGCCACCAGCAGATCCGGGACAGGGCGGCAAGAGACCCAGTACTTC. Its protein product is CATSRSGTGRQETQYF.

The genes are TRBV7-2 and TRBJ1-2; TRBD1 aligns across 10 bases. CDR1 and CDR2 from the germline V gene are SGHTA and FQGNSA. CDR3 size: 14 residues. The junction had 2 bases not matched to a gene; V was cut back by 3 bases and J by 4 bases. The CDR3 DNA reads TGTGCCAGCAGCTTGACAGGGGGCGGCTATGGCTACACCTTC. It codes for CASSLTGGGYGYTF.

This clone was counted between two and nine times. This chain links TRBV2 with TRBJ2-7; D gene unclear. The CDR3 is 12 residues long. Germline assignment: CDR1 SNHLY and CDR2 FYNNEI. The ends were cut back, 6 bases at V and 4 bases at J, with 10 bases in the middle. CDR3 in amino acids: CASRFDLYEQYF. The CDR3 DNA is TGTGCCAGCAGGTTCGACTTGTACGAGCAGTACTTC.

This chain joins TRBV2 and TRBJ1-4, with 7 bases that match TRBD1. V lost 6 bases, J lost 7 bases, and 2 bases stayed unmatched. The germline V gene encodes CDR1 SNHLY and CDR2 FYNNEI. The CDR3 extends over 12 amino acids. The CDR3 bases are TGTGCCAGCAGGACAGGGAGTGAAAAACTGTTTTTT. This translates into CASRTGSEKLFF.

This clone has a handful of counts. The CDR3 bases are TGTGCCAGCAGCTTGGCGGGTCAGCAGTTCTTC. It codes for CASSLAGQQFF. The chain couples TRBV5-6 to TRBJ2-1; D ambiguous. V dropped 0 bases and J dropped 11 bases, with 6 bases sitting between them. CDR3 length: 11 amino acids. CDR1 is SGHDT, CDR2 YYEEEE, per germline.

This clone has only a few counts. The chain joins TRBV25-1 to TRBJ2-4; D perhaps matches TRBD2 (6 bases). The CDR3 extends over 16 amino acids. Trimming took 3 bases from V and 3 from J, leaving 15 bases between them. CDR1 and CDR2 from the germline V gene are MGHDK and SYGVNS. CDR3 residues: CASSDVGGLGKNIQYF. The DNA of the CDR3 is TGTGCCAGCAGTGATGTGGGGGGTTTAGGCAAAAACATTCAGTACTTC.

Concerning this clone: Other DNA sequences in the same sample also yield this CDR3. This chain connects TRBV7-2 to TRBJ2-3; the D gene could be TRBD1 or TRBD2 (5 bases each). The CDR3 consists of 12 residues. V lost 5 bases to trimming and J lost 4 bases, with 7 bases between them. Germline V CDR1 and CDR2: SGHTA, FQGNSA. The CDR3 sequence is CASSRGADTQYF. The DNA of the CDR3 is TGTGCCAGCAGCCGAGGGGCAGATACGCAGTATTTT.

The chain employs TRBV7-2 and TRBJ1-1; 8 bases map to TRBD1. The CDR3 runs 14 residues. The V segment lost 5 bases and the J segment 0 bases; nucleotides outside the gene matches: 2. CDR1 is SGHTA and CDR2 is FQGNSA in the germline V gene. The CDR3 DNA reads TGTGCCAGCAGCGGACAGGGCATGAACACTGAAGCTTTCTTT. It codes for CASSGQGMNTEAFF.

This clone was seen a few times. V and J are TRBV2 and TRBJ2-1, with D possibly matching TRBD2 (7 bases). The ends were cut back, 6 bases at V and 4 bases at J, with 13 bases in the middle. From germline, CDR1 is SNHLY and CDR2 FYNNEI. CDR3 size: 14 residues. CDR3 sequence (DNA): TGTGCCAGCAGGCGCGGGGGCTATTACAATGAGCAGTTCTTC. Protein product: CASRRGGYYNEQFF.

V gene TRBV20-1 combines with J gene TRBJ1-1, with D unresolved. V lost 0 bases to trimming and J lost 6 bases, with 5 bases between them. This CDR3 is 11 amino acids long. Germline CDR1 DFQATT, CDR2 SNEGSKA (reference sequence). CDR3 protein: CSARDEAEAFF. CDR3 DNA sequence: TGCAGTGCTAGAGATGAGGCTGAAGCTTTCTTT.

This sequence joins TRBV14 and TRBJ1-1; D possibly corresponds to TRBD1 (5 bases). The CDR3 loop spans 18 amino acids. From germline, CDR1 is SGHDN and CDR2 FVKESK. The V end was cut by 4 bases, the J end by 5 bases, with 26 bases between. The CDR3 coding sequence is TGTGCCAGCAGCCCAGAGAGGGGCGGGACCCCCGGCGCTACTGAAGCTTTCTTT. It codes for CASSPERGGTPGATEAFF.

The chain couples TRBV30 to TRBJ1-1; weak D call: TRBD1 (5 bases). Germline CDR1 is GTSNPN and CDR2 is SVGIG (reference sequence). The CDR3 loop spans 11 amino acids. Trimming stripped 6 bases from V and 5 bases from J, with 10 bases between. DNA of the CDR3: TGTGCCTGCCGGGACTATACTGAAGCTTTCTTT. This gives the protein CACRDYTEAFF. Full variable domain (remainder filled in from reference TRBV30 and TRBJ1-1): SQTIHQWPATLVQPVGSPLSLECTVEGTSNPNLYWYRQAAGRGLQLLFYSVGIGQISSEVPQNLSASRPQDRQFILSSKKLLLSDSGFYLCACRDYTEAFFGQGTRLTVV.

The table lists this clone with a few counts. V is TRBV5-6 and J is TRBJ1-1; D possibly corresponds to TRBD1 (6 bases). V was trimmed by 7 bases and J by 6 bases, leaving 16 bases between them. Germline V gene data show CDR1 as SGHDT and CDR2 as YYEEEE. This CDR3 is 13 amino acids long. The CDR3 sequence: CASSVGPGAEAFF. The CDR3 nucleotides read TGTGCCAGCTCAGTGGGGCCAGGGGCTGAAGCTTTCTTT.

This clone was detected only a few times. This rearrangement joins TRBV30 to TRBJ2-7, with D possibly being TRBD1 (6 bases). The CDR3 consists of 13 residues. Germline values: CDR1 GTSNPN, CDR2 SVGIG (reference sequence). Trimming shortened V by 3 bases and J by 2 bases, and 11 bases separated the two germline ends. DNA of the CDR3: TGTGCCTGGAGCCGAACAGGGACCTACGAGCAGTACTTC. Protein product: CAWSRTGTYEQYF. The complete variable domain, with remaining parts taken from reference TRBV30 and TRBJ2-7, reads SQTIHQWPATLVQPVGSPLSLECTVEGTSNPNLYWYRQAAGRGLQLLFYSVGIGQISSEVPQNLSASRPQDRQFILSSKKLLLSDSGFYLCAWSRTGTYEQYFGPGTRLTVT.

J is TRBJ2-7 and V is TRBV30; weak D call: TRBD1 (6 bases). CDR3 size: 12 residues. Germline-derived CDR1 and CDR2 are GTSNPN and SVGIG (reference sequence). The CDR3: CACGQPSYEQYF. CDR3 in DNA: TGTGCATGCGGACAGCCCTCCTACGAGCAGTACTTC.

This sequence joins TRBV6-6 and TRBJ2-3; possibly TRBD1 or TRBD2 for D (5 bases each). Trimming cost V 6 bases and J 1 base, with 11 bases left between them. Germline CDR1 and CDR2: MNHNY and SVGAGI (reference sequence). The CDR3 consists of 14 residues. The chain's CDR3 is CASRSWGRTDTQYF. CDR3 bases: TGTGCCAGCAGATCCTGGGGACGCACAGATACGCAGTATTTT.

This chain joins TRBV30 and TRBJ1-4, with 8 bases aligning to TRBD1. The CDR3 totals 13 residues. Germline V gives CDR1 GTSNPN, CDR2 SVGIG (reference sequence). V lost 3 bases, J lost 8 bases, and 5 bases stayed unmatched. The CDR3, as DNA: TGTGCCTGGAGAAACAGGGGGAGGGAAAAACTGTTTTTT. It encodes CAWRNRGREKLFF.

V is TRBV5-1 and J is TRBJ2-7; 8 bases are a match to TRBD1. Germline lookup yields CDR1 SGHRS and CDR2 YFSETQ. CDR3 length: 13 residues. V trimming: 4 bases; J trimming: 6 bases; junction bases outside the gene matches: 6. The CDR3 DNA reads as TGCGCCAGCAGCCATGGACAGGGTCGCGAGCAGTACTTC. This translates into CASSHGQGREQYF.

The chain uses TRBV7-2 and TRBJ2-7; 15 bases match TRBD2. Trimming cost V 6 bases and J 6 bases; bases outside gene matches: 6. CDR1 and CDR2 (germline): SGHTA, FQGNSA. The CDR3 contains 15 residues. The CDR3 sequence: CASSQGLAGGFEQYF. The CDR3 DNA follows: TGTGCCAGCAGTCAGGGACTAGCGGGAGGCTTCGAGCAGTACTTC. The complete variable domain, with remaining parts taken from reference TRBV7-2 and TRBJ2-7, reads GAGVSQSPSNKVTEKGKDVELRCDPISGHTALYWYRQSLGQGLEFLIYFQGNSAPDKSGLPSDRFSAERTGGSVSTLTIQRTQQEDSAVYLCASSQGLAGGFEQYFGPGTRLTVT.

V gene TRBV5-1 combines with J gene TRBJ2-7; either TRBD1 or TRBD2 may fit D (5 bases each). V was cut by 3 bases and J by 3 bases, with 19 bases left in between. The CDR3 runs to 16 residues. Per the germline V gene, CDR1 is SGHRS and CDR2 is YFSETQ. CDR3: CASSSQMGTLNYEQYF. The CDR3 nucleotides read TGCGCCAGCAGCTCCCAGATGGGGACGTTGAACTACGAGCAGTACTTC.

For this clone: This specimen includes other DNA sequences encoding the same CDR3. The chain couples TRBV6-5 to TRBJ2-1; tentative D call: TRBD1 (5 bases). Deletions cut 5 bases from V and 6 bases from J, with 5 bases between. This CDR3 contains 11 residues. Germline loops: CDR1 MNHEY, CDR2 SVGAGI. The CDR3 DNA reads as TGTGCCAGCAGTCAGGGCAATGAGCAGTTCTTC. It codes for CASSQGNEQFF.